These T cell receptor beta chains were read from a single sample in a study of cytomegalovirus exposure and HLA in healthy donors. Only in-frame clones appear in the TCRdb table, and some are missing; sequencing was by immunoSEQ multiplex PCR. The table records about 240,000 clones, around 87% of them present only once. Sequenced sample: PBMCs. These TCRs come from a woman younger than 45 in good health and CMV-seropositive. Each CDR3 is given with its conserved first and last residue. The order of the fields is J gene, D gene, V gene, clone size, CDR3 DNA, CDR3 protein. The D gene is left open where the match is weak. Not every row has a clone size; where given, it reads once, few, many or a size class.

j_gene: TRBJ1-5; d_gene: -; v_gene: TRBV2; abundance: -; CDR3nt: TGTGCCAGCAGCGCCGGGGGGAGGAGTCAGCCCCAGCATTTT; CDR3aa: CASSAGGRSQPQHF
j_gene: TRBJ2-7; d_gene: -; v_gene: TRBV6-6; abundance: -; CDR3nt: TGTGCCAGCAATAAGGACAGTTACGAGCAGTACTTC; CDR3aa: CASNKDSYEQYF
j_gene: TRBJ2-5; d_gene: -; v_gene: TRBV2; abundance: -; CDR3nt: TGTGCCAGCAGTGAGGTGGTAGGAGAGGGGACCCAGTACTTC; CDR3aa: CASSEVVGEGTQYF
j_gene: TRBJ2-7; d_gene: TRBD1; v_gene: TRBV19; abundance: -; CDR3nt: TGTGCCAGTAGTCAGACAGGGGTGGGCGAGCAGTACTTC; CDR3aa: CASSQTGVGEQYF
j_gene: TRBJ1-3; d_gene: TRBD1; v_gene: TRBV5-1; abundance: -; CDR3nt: TGCGCCAGCAGCGTGGCGGGACAGAGCTCTGGAAACACCATATATTTT; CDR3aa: CASSVAGQSSGNTIYF
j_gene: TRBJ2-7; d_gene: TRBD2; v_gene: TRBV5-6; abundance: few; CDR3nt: TGTGCCAGCAGTGGGGGAGCGGGAGTGCACGAGCAGTACTTC; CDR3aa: CASSGGAGVHEQYF
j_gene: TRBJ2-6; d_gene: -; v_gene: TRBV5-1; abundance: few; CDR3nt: TGCGCCAGCAGCTTGACGGGAGTGGCCGGGGCCAACGTCCTGACTTTC; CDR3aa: CASSLTGVAGANVLTF
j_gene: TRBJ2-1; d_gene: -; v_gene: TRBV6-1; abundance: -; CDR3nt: TGTGCCAGCAGTGACAGCAATGAGCAGTTCTTC; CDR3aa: CASSDSNEQFF
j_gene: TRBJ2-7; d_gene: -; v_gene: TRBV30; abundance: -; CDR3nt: TGTGCCTGGAGTTCGTCCTACAGGATCAACTACGAGCAGTACTTC; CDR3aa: CAWSSSYRINYEQYF
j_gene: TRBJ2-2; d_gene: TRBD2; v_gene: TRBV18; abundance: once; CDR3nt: TGTGCCAGCTCACCTATATCTAGCGGAGCGAACACCGGGGAGCTGTTTTTT; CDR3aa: CASSPISSGANTGELFF
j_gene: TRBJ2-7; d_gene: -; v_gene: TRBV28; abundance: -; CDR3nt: TGTGCCAGCAGTTCCACTAGTCTCCACGAGCAGTACTTC; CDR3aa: CASSSTSLHEQYF
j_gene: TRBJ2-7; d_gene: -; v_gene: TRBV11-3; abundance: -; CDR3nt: TGTGCCAGCAGTCTGGGCGTTGGGCGCTACGAGCAGTACTTC; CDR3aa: CASSLGVGRYEQYF
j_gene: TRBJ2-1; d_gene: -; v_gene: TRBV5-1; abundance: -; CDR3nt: TGCGCCAGCAGCCTGGGACTCTTCTACAATGAGCAGTTCTTC; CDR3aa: CASSLGLFYNEQFF
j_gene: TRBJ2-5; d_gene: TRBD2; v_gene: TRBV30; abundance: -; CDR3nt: TGTGCCTGGAGGGTCCCTGGGGAGGGGACCCAGTACTTC; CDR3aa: CAWRVPGEGTQYF
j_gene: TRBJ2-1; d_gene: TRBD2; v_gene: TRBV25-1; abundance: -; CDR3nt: TGTGCCAGCAGTGCACTAGCGGGAGGGAGCTACAATGAGCAGTTCTTC; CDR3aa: CASSALAGGSYNEQFF
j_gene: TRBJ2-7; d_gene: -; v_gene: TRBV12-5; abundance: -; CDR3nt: TGTGCTAGTGGTTTCGGAAGGACAGGGAGGGCCTACGAGCAGTACTTC; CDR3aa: CASGFGRTGRAYEQYF
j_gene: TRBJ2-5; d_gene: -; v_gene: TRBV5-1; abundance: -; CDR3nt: TGCGCCAGCAGCCGTTATGGGCTAGAGACCCAGTACTTC; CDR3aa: CASSRYGLETQYF
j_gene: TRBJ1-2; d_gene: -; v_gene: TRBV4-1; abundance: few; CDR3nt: TGCGCCAGCAGCCACCCAAATGAGGGTTACGGCTACACCTTC; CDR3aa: CASSHPNEGYGYTF
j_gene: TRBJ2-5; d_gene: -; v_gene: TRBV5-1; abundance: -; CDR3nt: TGCGCCAGCAGCCTAATCCAAGAGACCCAGTACTTC; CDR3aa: CASSLIQETQYF
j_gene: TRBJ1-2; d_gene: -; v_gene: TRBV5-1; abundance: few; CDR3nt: TGCGCCAGCAGCTCACTCCAGGGGAACTATGGCTACACCTTC; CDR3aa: CASSSLQGNYGYTF
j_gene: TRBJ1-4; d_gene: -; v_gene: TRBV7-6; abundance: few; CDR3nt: TGTGCCAGCAGCCCGGGGAATGAAAAACTGTTTTTT; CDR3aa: CASSPGNEKLFF
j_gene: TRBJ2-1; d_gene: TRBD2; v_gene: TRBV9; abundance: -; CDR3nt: TGTGCCAGCAGCGTAACGACTAGCGGGAGGGCCGTTGAGCAGTTCTTC; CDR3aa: CASSVTTSGRAVEQFF
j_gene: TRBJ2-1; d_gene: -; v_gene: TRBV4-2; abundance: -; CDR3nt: TGTGCCAGCAGCCAAGATAGTAATGAGCAGTTCTTC; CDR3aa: CASSQDSNEQFF
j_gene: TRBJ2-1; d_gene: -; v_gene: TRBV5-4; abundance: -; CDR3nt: TGTGCCAGCAGCTTGAAAGTAGCGGATTACAATGAGCAGTTCTTC; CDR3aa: CASSLKVADYNEQFF
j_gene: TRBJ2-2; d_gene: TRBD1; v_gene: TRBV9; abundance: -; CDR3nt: TGTGCCAGCAGCGTAGCGGGACAGGGAAAGGTGATAAACACCGGGGAGCTGTTTTTT; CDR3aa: CASSVAGQGKVINTGELFF
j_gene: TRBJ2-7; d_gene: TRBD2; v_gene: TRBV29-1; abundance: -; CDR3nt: TGCAGCGTTGGGGGAGGGTTCTCCTACGAGCAGTACTTC; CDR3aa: CSVGGGFSYEQYF